The 28 T cell receptor beta chains in this list originate from one sample, sequenced in a study of beta chain features in type 1 diabetes. The investigators reverse transcribed all of the isolated RNA, so they sequenced expressed TCRB transcripts. Profiled with immunoSEQ multiplex PCR; TCRdb holds only in-frame clones, not every one. Altogether roughly 60,000 clones are present, about 60% being singletons, with the ten largest covering about 2.2%. Sample: Tregs from blood. All receptors come from a woman between 18 and 29 years old in good health.

The V and J genes are TRBV4-1 and TRBJ2-2; TRBD2 matches 8 bases. Germline loops: CDR1 MGHRA, CDR2 YSYEKL. The trim removed 1 base at V and 4 bases at J, leaving 5 bases unmatched. The CDR3 is made up of 16 amino acids. CDR3 amino acids: CASSQVSAGGTGELFF. The CDR3 DNA sequence: TGCGCCAGCAGCCAAGTCTCGGCGGGAGGCACCGGGGAGCTGTTTTTT.

The V gene is TRBV7-9, the J gene TRBJ2-1, with D maybe TRBD1 (6 bases). This CDR3 contains 16 residues. V lost 1 base and J lost 6, with 16 bases in between. CDR1 is SEHNR and CDR2 is FQNEAQ in the germline V gene (reference sequence). CDR3 protein: CASSLGQGLKGNEQFF. CDR3 DNA: TGTGCCAGCAGCTTAGGGCAGGGGCTAAAAGGCAATGAGCAGTTCTTC.

The rearrangement links TRBV11-3 to TRBJ1-4; D gene uncertain. The CDR3 is 12 amino acids. Germline V gives CDR1 SGHNT, CDR2 YENEEA. Trimming cost V 2 bases and J 5 bases, with 3 bases left between them. DNA for the CDR3: TGTGCCAGCAGCTTACTAAATGAAAAACTGTTTTTT. Protein product: CASSLLNEKLFF.

The chain uses TRBV11-2 and TRBJ2-1, with 14 bases that match TRBD2. Looked up from germline, CDR1 is SGHAT and CDR2 is FQNNGV. The CDR3 consists of 17 residues. Trimming took 5 bases from V and 7 from J; bases not matched to a gene: 10. For the CDR3, the DNA is TGTGCCAGCAGCCCTAGACTAGCGGGAGGGCCTTGGAATGAGCAGTTCTTC. Its protein product is CASSPRLAGGPWNEQFF.

This clone was picked up a small number of times. The CDR3 here is CASRTGTPKAFF. The CDR3 bases are TGTGCCAGCAGAACCGGGACACCTAAAGCTTTCTTT. The chain has TRBV6-1 and TRBJ1-1; maybe TRBD1 (6 bases). Trimming shortened V by 6 bases and J by 9 bases, and 14 bases separated the two germline ends. CDR3 length: 12 residues. Germline values: CDR1 MNHNS, CDR2 SASEGT.

The rearrangement joins TRBV7-9 to TRBJ2-3; TRBD1 is a possible D gene (6 bases). The V end was cut by 4 bases, the J end by 1 base, with 12 bases between. Germline V gene lookup returns CDR1 SEHNR and CDR2 FQNEAQ (reference sequence). The CDR3 sequence is 15 residues long. The CDR3 DNA reads as TGTGCCAGCAGCTGGGACACTCCCCGCACAGATACGCAGTATTTT. Protein: CASSWDTPRTDTQYF.

The V call is TRBV7-2, the J call TRBJ2-7, with D perhaps matching TRBD1 (7 bases). The V end lost 6 bases, the J end lost 0 bases, and 15 bases lay between the germline ends. Germline lookup yields CDR1 SGHTA and CDR2 FQGNSA. The CDR3 has 15 residues. CDR3 region: CASRPAGQSSYEQYF. The CDR3 DNA is TGTGCCAGCAGACCCGCGGGACAGAGCTCCTACGAGCAGTACTTC.

This clone was observed a few times. The gene calls are TRBV7-2 and TRBJ1-1, with 8 bases identical to TRBD1. Trimming cost V 5 bases and J 0 bases; bases outside gene matches: 5. The CDR3 spans 15 residues. Germline values: CDR1 SGHTA, CDR2 FQGNSA. DNA of the CDR3: TGTGCCAGCAGCCCCCGACAGGGGATGAACACTGAAGCTTTCTTT. Amino acid sequence: CASSPRQGMNTEAFF.

J is TRBJ1-2 and V is TRBV29-1; TRBD1 aligns across 8 bases. Germline lookup yields CDR1 SQVTM and CDR2 ANQGSEA. The CDR3 has 12 residues. Trimming removed 5 bases from V and 8 bases from J; junction bases left unmatched: 7. The CDR3 here is CSVPQGGYGYTF. CDR3 coding DNA: TGCAGCGTTCCACAGGGGGGATACGGCTACACCTTC.

The chain is built from TRBV7-8 and TRBJ1-1, with 8 bases matching TRBD1. CDR1 and CDR2 (germline): SGHVS, FQNEAQ. The junction had 4 bases not matched to a gene; V was cut back by 3 bases and J by 4 bases. This CDR3 comprises 14 residues. CDR3 bases: TGTGCCAGCAGCTTCGACAGGGGACTCACTGAAGCTTTCTTT. Encoded protein: CASSFDRGLTEAFF. Based on the CDR3 plus reference TRBV7-8 and TRBJ1-1, the full variable domain is GAGVSQSPRYKVAKRGQDVALRCDPISGHVSLFWYQQALGQGPEFLTYFQNEAQLDKSGLPSDRFFAERPEGSVSTLKIQRTQQEDSAVYLCASSFDRGLTEAFFGQGTRLTVV.

The chain has TRBV7-2 and TRBJ2-7; the D gene is possibly TRBD2 (5 bases). The CDR3 runs 14 residues. V gave up 1 base and J gave up 1 base, with 8 bases separating them. Germline-derived CDR1 and CDR2 are SGHTA and FQGNSA. CDR3 protein: CASSLGRESYEQYF. The CDR3 DNA reads as TGTGCCAGCAGCTTAGGCCGGGAATCCTACGAGCAGTACTTC.

This sequence joins TRBV20-1 and TRBJ1-1; D is undetermined. Trimming removed 3 bases at V and 3 bases at J, with 5 bases between. CDR3 length: 11 amino acids. Per the germline V gene, CDR1 is DFQATT and CDR2 is SNEGSKA (reference sequence). CDR3 DNA sequence: TGCAGTGCTAGCGGGGACACTGAAGCTTTCTTT. It translates to CSASGDTEAFF.

The genes are TRBV19 and TRBJ2-7, with 7 bases lining up with TRBD1. With 3 bases clipped from V and 9 bases from J, the junction kept 5 bases outside the gene matches. The CDR3 is 12 amino acids. The V gene's germline CDR1 is LNHDA and CDR2 SQIVND (reference sequence). As DNA, the CDR3 is TGTGCCAGTAGTATTGGGGACAGCAGGCAGTACTTC. This sequence encodes CASSIGDSRQYF.

This chain joins TRBV2 and TRBJ1-1; D is uncertain. The CDR3 loop spans 12 amino acids. CDR1 is SNHLY, CDR2 FYNNEI, per germline. V lost 4 bases, J lost 1 base, and 4 bases lay in between. The CDR3 loop is CASSVRNTEAFF. The CDR3 DNA is TGTGCCAGCAGTGTTAGGAACACTGAAGCTTTCTTT.

The chain has TRBV4-2 and TRBJ2-7; 10 bases are shared with TRBD1. The CDR3 runs 17 residues. V lost 3 bases and J lost 3; bases outside the gene matches: 11. Germline CDR1 reads LGHNA; CDR2 reads YNFKEQ. CDR3 nucleotides: TGTGCCAGCAGCCACCCCTCGACAGGGGGCGCGCGCTACGAGCAGTACTTC. Its protein product is CASSHPSTGGARYEQYF.

This clone came up once. The chain links TRBV7-2 to TRBJ2-5; D possibly corresponds to TRBD1 (6 bases). CDR3 length: 12 residues. Germline V CDR1 and CDR2: SGHTA, FQGNSA. V lost 6 bases to trimming and J lost 4 bases, with 9 bases between them. The CDR3 DNA sequence: TGTGCCAGCAGTCCAGGGGTAGAGACCCAGTACTTC. It is translated as CASSPGVETQYF. The entire variable domain, with the rest obtained from reference TRBV7-2 and TRBJ2-5, is as follows: GAGVSQSPSNKVTEKGKDVELRCDPISGHTALYWYRQSLGQGLEFLIYFQGNSAPDKSGLPSDRFSAERTGGSVSTLTIQRTQQEDSAVYLCASSPGVETQYFGPGTRLLVL.

This chain links TRBV4-2 with TRBJ1-2; TRBD1 might be the D (6 bases). Per the germline V gene, CDR1 is LGHNA and CDR2 is YNFKEQ. CDR3 size: 15 residues. Trimming pared 2 bases from V and 4 bases from J, leaving 14 bases between. The CDR3 loop reads CASSQSTGQSYGYTF. The CDR3 coding sequence is TGTGCCAGCAGCCAATCGACCGGACAGAGCTATGGCTACACCTTC.

This clone was counted a single time. This chain uses TRBV2 with TRBJ1-2; D is unresolved. This CDR3 contains 11 residues. V lost 5 bases and J lost 9, with 10 bases in between. Per germline, CDR1 SNHLY and CDR2 FYNNEI. As DNA, the CDR3 is TGTGCCAGCAGTCTTTTTGTCCGCTACACCTTC. Residues: CASSLFVRYTF. The full variable domain, with the rest looked up from reference TRBV2 and TRBJ1-2, is EPEVTQTPSHQVTQMGQEVILRCVPISNHLYFYWYRQILGQKVEFLVSFYNNEISEKSEIFDDQFSVERPDGSNFTLKIRSTKLEDSAMYFCASSLFVRYTFGSGTRLTVV.

There are a few counts of this clone. The chain links TRBV29-1 to TRBJ2-2, with 9 bases matching TRBD1. The CDR3 extends over 13 amino acids. The junction had 4 bases not matched to a gene; V was cut back by 6 bases and J by 5 bases. Germline assignment: CDR1 SQVTM and CDR2 ANQGSEA. Here the CDR3 DNA reads TGCAGCGTGGACAGGGGTTCGACCGGGGAGCTGTTTTTT. Its translation is CSVDRGSTGELFF.

The chain carries TRBV5-1 and TRBJ1-2, with D uncertain. The CDR3 contains 15 residues. From germline, CDR1 is SGHRS and CDR2 YFSETQ. Trimming cost V 0 bases and J 3 bases, with 12 bases left between them. As DNA, the CDR3 is TGCGCCAGCAGCTTGGACTTGATTGGTTACTATGGCTACACCTTC. Its translation is CASSLDLIGYYGYTF.

This chain connects TRBV19 to TRBJ1-2, with 9 bases aligning to TRBD1. This CDR3 has 15 residues. V was clipped by 6 bases and J by 4 bases; unmatched bases: 9. Germline CDR1 reads LNHDA; CDR2 reads SQIVND (reference sequence). This CDR3 is CASRRGQGPTYGYTF. As DNA, the CDR3 is TGTGCCAGTAGGAGGGGACAGGGTCCAACCTATGGCTACACCTTC. The whole variable domain, remainder taken from reference TRBV19 and TRBJ1-2, is DGGITQSPKYLFRKEGQNVTLSCEQNLNHDAMYWYRQDPGQGLRLIYYSQIVNDFQKGDIAEGYSVSREKKESFPLTVTSAQKNPTAFYLCASRRGQGPTYGYTFGSGTRLTVV.

The chain employs TRBV18 and TRBJ1-1, with a weak D call TRBD1 (5 bases). Trimming cost V 3 bases and J 0 bases, with 14 bases left between them. The germline V gene encodes CDR1 KGHSH and CDR2 LQKENI. This CDR3 is built from 16 residues. The CDR3 DNA follows: TGTGCCAGCTCACCGATACCCGGGGGATTGAACACTGAAGCTTTCTTT. Its protein product is CASSPIPGGLNTEAFF.

Only one count was recorded for this clone. The rearrangement joins TRBV7-2 to TRBJ1-1; D perhaps matches TRBD1 (6 bases). Germline loops: CDR1 SGHTA, CDR2 FQGNSA. The CDR3 is 14 residues long. Trimming removed 5 bases from V and 6 bases from J, with 16 bases in between. CDR3: CASSPRVGAPEAFF. CDR3 bases: TGTGCCAGCAGCCCTAGGGTGGGGGCCCCTGAAGCTTTCTTT.

The V gene is TRBV6-1, the J gene TRBJ2-2, with D tentatively TRBD2 (5 bases). Germline CDR1 reads MNHNS; CDR2 reads SASEGT. V was cut by 10 bases and J by 3 bases, with 9 bases left in between. The CDR3 runs 12 residues. CDR3 nucleotides: TGTGCCATCTCGGGATACACCGGGGAGCTGTTTTTT. Its translation: CAISGYTGELFF.

V gene TRBV7-6 combines with J gene TRBJ2-5; D gene ambiguous. The J call may be wrong; the DNA end is better matched by TRBJ2-7. Germline lookup yields CDR1 SGHVS and CDR2 FNYEAQ. The CDR3 runs 13 residues. CDR3 amino acids: CASSGRFSYEQYF. The CDR3 DNA sequence: TGTGCCAGCAGCGGCAGGTTCTCCTACGAGCAGTACTTC.

The gene calls are TRBV5-1 and TRBJ2-1, with D maybe TRBD2 (6 bases). The CDR3 totals 15 residues. CDR1 SGHRS and CDR2 YFSETQ come from the germline V gene. V was trimmed by 3 bases and J by 0 bases, leaving 10 bases between them. The CDR3 coding sequence is TGCGCCAGCAGCTCCTGGCGGGGCTCCTACAATGAGCAGTTCTTC. As protein: CASSSWRGSYNEQFF.

In this sample, this clone turned up a few times. The J gene is TRBJ2-1, the V gene TRBV7-2; D remains unclear. Looked up from germline, CDR1 is SGHTA and CDR2 is FQGNSA. V dropped 4 bases and J dropped 5 bases, with 6 bases sitting between them. This CDR3 is built from 12 residues. The CDR3 DNA follows: TGTGCCAGCAGCTACCTAAACAATGAGCAGTTCTTC. The encoded protein is CASSYLNNEQFF.

The chain joins TRBV6-5 to TRBJ2-7; TRBD2 matches 7 bases. The CDR3 sequence is 14 residues long. J lost 3 bases, V lost 5 bases, and 7 bases had no gene match. The germline gives CDR1 MNHEY, CDR2 SVGAGI. CDR3 protein: CASSKLAESYEQYF. CDR3 bases: TGTGCCAGCAGTAAGCTAGCGGAAAGCTACGAGCAGTACTTC.